This entry lists 30 T cell receptor beta chains sequenced from one sample in a study of blood T cells in healthy people across ages. The authors ran a second PCR of about 7 to 12 cycles using a sample-barcoded 5' primer and a J-beta primer mix. Using its own MiXCR run on the 5' RACE reads, TCRdb lists one record per CDR3 protein. The sample has 1,100,000 or so distinct CDR3 sequences, 45% seen once. The sample taken for sequencing was blood. The receptors here all came from a woman aged 60 to 75 in good health.

Points on this clonotype: One junction end does not reproduce the germline sequence, and a read error may be involved. The rearrangement links TRBV7-2 to TRBJ1-2; maybe TRBD1 (5 bases). The CDR3 loop spans 16 amino acids. Looked up from germline, CDR1 is SGHTA and CDR2 is FQGNSA. CDR3 in DNA: TGCGCCAGCAGCAATCGAAAGGGGAGATCTTACTATGGCTACACCTTC. It codes for CASSNRKGRSYYGYTF. Full variable domain (outside the CDR3, taken from reference TRBV7-2 and TRBJ1-2): GAGVSQSPSNKVTEKGKDVELRCDPISGHTALYWYRQSLGQGLEFLIYFQGNSAPDKSGLPSDRFSAERTGGSVSTLTIQRTQQEDSAVYLCASSNRKGRSYYGYTFGSGTRLTVV.

This clonotype was detected many times. This rearrangement joins TRBV12-3 or TRBV12-4 to TRBJ2-3, with D possibly being TRBD1 (7 bases). The CDR3 covers 14 residues. Trimming shortened V by 3 bases and J by 3 bases, and 10 bases separated the two germline ends. The CDR3 DNA follows: TGTGCCAGCAGTTTCCAGGGGGGAACAGATACGCAGTATTTT. Protein product: CASSFQGGTDTQYF.

The chain joins TRBV20-1 to TRBJ2-1; TRBD1 is a possible D gene (5 bases). CDR1 is DFQATT, CDR2 SNEGSKA, per germline (reference sequence). Trimming cost V 0 bases and J 0 bases, with 6 bases left between them. This CDR3 has 14 amino acids. CDR3 in amino acids: CSARDGASYNEQFF. CDR3 DNA: TGCAGTGCTAGAGATGGGGCCTCCTACAATGAGCAGTTCTTC.

This clonotype was counted a few times. The CDR3 is CASRPPAGSSYNEQFF. The CDR3 nucleotides read TGTGCCAGCCGCCCACCAGCGGGAAGCTCCTACAATGAGCAGTTCTTC. The V gene is TRBV2, the J gene TRBJ2-1; TRBD2 matches 7 bases. CDR1 and CDR2 from the germline V gene are SNHLY and FYNNEI. The CDR3 extends over 16 amino acids. J lost 0 bases, V lost 8 bases, and 10 bases had no gene match. The whole variable domain, filled in from reference TRBV2 and TRBJ2-1, reads EPEVTQTPSHQVTQMGQEVILRCVPISNHLYFYWYRQILGQKVEFLVSFYNNEISEKSEIFDDQFSVERPDGSNFTLKIRSTKLEDSAMYFCASRPPAGSSYNEQFFGPGTRLTVL.

The chain employs TRBV20-1 and TRBJ2-1; 7 bases fit TRBD2. CDR1 and CDR2 from the germline V gene are DFQATT and SNEGSKA (reference sequence). This CDR3 is built from 16 residues. Unmatched junction bases numbered 17, after V lost 5 bases and J lost 7 bases. The CDR3 DNA reads TGCAGTGCTGAATTCCCGAGGACACCCGGGGGGAATGAGCAGTTCTTC. Its translation is CSAEFPRTPGGNEQFF.

This clonotype has ten or more counts. The chain carries TRBV6-2 or TRBV6-3 and TRBJ2-5; D unresolved. The CDR3 runs to 14 residues. The V end was cut by 7 bases, the J end by 4 bases, with 16 bases between. Germline V CDR1 and CDR2: MNHEY, SVGEGT. This CDR3 reads CASTNRLSGETQYF. In nucleotides, the CDR3 is TGTGCCAGCACCAACCGCTTGTCGGGAGAGACCCAGTACTTC.

The rearrangement joins TRBV9 to TRBJ2-2, with no clear D. The germline V gene encodes CDR1 SGDLS and CDR2 YYNGEE. V was trimmed by 3 bases and J by 2 bases, leaving 11 bases between them. The CDR3 runs 15 residues. CDR3 bases: TGTGCCAGCAGCGGCACGGTTGGTAACACCGGGGAGCTGTTTTTT. Its translation is CASSGTVGNTGELFF. Combining the CDR3 with reference TRBV9 and TRBJ2-2 gives the whole variable domain DSGVTQTPKHLITATGQRVTLRCSPRSGDLSVYWYQQSLDQGLQFLIQYYNGEERAKGNILERFSAQQFPDLHSELNLSSLELGDSALYFCASSGTVGNTGELFFGEGSRLTVL.

This clonotype showed up just a few times. This rearrangement joins TRBV15 to TRBJ2-7; 8 bases map to TRBD2. The tail of the sequence fits TRBJ2-5 better, so the J call may be wrong. Germline-derived CDR1 and CDR2 are LNHNV and YYDKDF (reference sequence). This CDR3 spans 16 amino acids. CDR3 sequence (DNA): TGTGCCACCAGCGGCCACGGGAGGGGTGGGGTTTCGACCCAGTACTTC. This gives the protein CATSGHGRGGVSTQYF.

V gene TRBV5-1 combines with J gene TRBJ2-1; 11 positions match TRBD2. V shed 4 bases and J 8 bases; nucleotides not matched to a gene: 8. There are 15 residues in the CDR3. Germline V gene data show CDR1 as SGHRS and CDR2 as YFSETQ. The CDR3 loop is CASSKLAGGTDEQFF. DNA of the CDR3: TGCGCCAGCAGCAAGCTAGCGGGAGGAACGGATGAGCAGTTCTTC.

This clonotype was observed a few times. The rearrangement joins TRBV2 to TRBJ2-3; 10 nucleotides agree with TRBD1. J lost 5 bases, V lost 5 bases, and 7 bases had no gene match. The CDR3 contains 15 residues. From germline, CDR1 is SNHLY and CDR2 FYNNEI. Here the CDR3 reads CASSLDRGIGDTQYF. CDR3 coding DNA: TGTGCCAGCAGTCTGGACAGGGGGATAGGAGATACGCAGTATTTT.

The chain couples TRBV6-1 to TRBJ2-1; TRBD2 agrees at 7 bases. Per the germline V gene, CDR1 is MNHNS and CDR2 is SASEGT. Trimming cost V 3 bases and J 3 bases; bases outside gene matches: 5. The CDR3 sequence is 15 residues long. The CDR3 DNA follows: TGTGCCAGCAGTGAGCACCTAGCGGACTACAATGAGCAGTTCTTC. This gives the protein CASSEHLADYNEQFF.

The table lists this clonotype with a count of one. This chain connects TRBV24-1 to TRBJ2-1; TRBD1 or TRBD2 may be the D gene (5 bases each). The DNA matches TRBJ2-7 better at its end, which makes the J call doubtful. Per the germline V gene, CDR1 is KGHDR and CDR2 is SFDVKD. The CDR3 runs to 13 residues. The CDR3 loop is CATSAWGTYEQYF. The CDR3 DNA follows: TGTGCCACCAGTGCCTGGGGGACCTACGAGCAGTACTTC.

The V and J genes are TRBV2 and TRBJ2-7; TRBD1 matches at 8 bases. CDR1 is SNHLY, CDR2 FYNNEI, per germline. The CDR3 is 12 residues long. Unmatched junction bases numbered 8, after V lost 7 bases and J lost 9 bases. CDR3 coding DNA: TGTGCCAGCAAGACAGGGGTAGGCGGGCAGTACTTC. It translates to CASKTGVGGQYF.

The rearrangement uses TRBV29-1 and TRBJ2-7, with 11 bases matching TRBD1. V shed 4 bases and J 9 bases; nucleotides not matched to a gene: 14. The length of the CDR3 is 15 residues. Germline CDR1 is SQVTM and CDR2 is ANQGSEA. For the CDR3, the DNA is TGCAGCGTTGGCAAGGGACAGGGGGGAATAGGGGGGCAGTACTTC. It translates to CSVGKGQGGIGGQYF.

This chain uses TRBV20-1 with TRBJ2-4, with 10 bases matching TRBD2. Near its end, the DNA agrees better with TRBJ2-7, so the J call may be wrong. The CDR3 is 14 residues long. Germline V gene data show CDR1 as DFQATT and CDR2 as SNEGSKA (reference sequence). The CDR3 loop reads CSARAGTSVYEQYF. CDR3 coding DNA: TGCAGTGCTAGAGCCGGGACTAGCGTTTACGAGCAGTACTTC.

V usage is TRBV6-1 and J usage is TRBJ1-2, with D perhaps TRBD1 (6 bases). The CDR3 contains 14 residues. Germline CDR1 reads MNHNS; CDR2 reads SASEGT. Trimming took 8 bases from V and 2 from J, leaving 15 bases between them. The CDR3 spells CASPPGAGNYGYTF. CDR3 nucleotides: TGTGCCAGCCCCCCGGGGGCAGGGAACTATGGCTACACCTTC.

The chain uses TRBV5-1 and TRBJ2-7; D unresolved. There are 15 residues in the CDR3. V was pared by 2 bases and J by 3 bases, with 15 bases between. Germline CDR1 is SGHRS and CDR2 is YFSETQ. CDR3 DNA: TGCGCCAGCAGCTTCGTGGGAATGAACAGCTACGAGCAGTACTTC. It yields the protein CASSFVGMNSYEQYF.

The rearrangement joins TRBV24-1 to TRBJ2-1; TRBD1 or TRBD2 may be the D gene (6 bases each). Germline V gene data show CDR1 as KGHDR and CDR2 as SFDVKD. The V gene lost 2 bases and the J gene lost 6 bases, with 13 bases spanning the gap. The CDR3 extends over 15 amino acids. CDR3 sequence (DNA): TGTGCCACCAGTGATTCGGGGGCAGGGGTCAATGAGCAGTTCTTC. Residues: CATSDSGAGVNEQFF.

V gene TRBV20-1 combines with J gene TRBJ2-5; no clear D. The V end lost 5 bases, the J end lost 1 base, and 14 bases lay between the germline ends. This CDR3 contains 14 residues. Germline V lookup: CDR1 DFQATT, CDR2 SNEGSKA (reference sequence). In nucleotides, the CDR3 is TGCAGTGCTCAAAACACGACATTCCAAGAGACCCAGTACTTC. Its protein is CSAQNTTFQETQYF.

The chain employs TRBV3-1 and TRBJ2-5; D gene ambiguous. Per germline, CDR1 LGHDT and CDR2 YNNKEL (reference sequence). Trimming pared 0 bases from V and 1 base from J, leaving 6 bases between. The CDR3 consists of 14 residues. CDR3 DNA sequence: TGTGCCAGCAGCCAAGATTTCGTCCAAGAGACCCAGTACTTC. Its protein is CASSQDFVQETQYF.

The rearrangement links TRBV11-2 to TRBJ2-1; D ambiguous. Trimming left V 0 bases short and J 6 bases short, with 6 bases between. Germline CDR1 is SGHAT and CDR2 is FQNNGV. The CDR3 length is 13 residues. The CDR3 DNA reads as TGTGCCAGCAGCTTAGACCCAGTCAATGAGCAGTTCTTC. Protein: CASSLDPVNEQFF. The variable domain in full, with the rest retrieved from reference TRBV11-2 and TRBJ2-1, is EAGVAQSPRYKIIEKRQSVAFWCNPISGHATLYWYQQILGQGPKLLIQFQNNGVVDDSQLPKDRFSAERLKGVDSTLKIQPAKLEDSAVYLCASSLDPVNEQFFGPGTRLTVL.

The chain carries TRBV4-2 and TRBJ2-3, with D tentatively TRBD1 or TRBD2 (6 bases each). This CDR3 has 16 amino acids. Looked up from germline, CDR1 is LGHNA and CDR2 is YNFKEQ. V gave up 0 bases and J gave up 4 bases, with 14 bases separating them. CDR3 DNA: TGTGCCAGCAGCCAAGATCTGGGGGGCAACGCAGATACGCAGTATTTT. This codes for CASSQDLGGNADTQYF.

The chain uses TRBV5-1 and TRBJ2-7, with TRBD2 as a possible D gene (7 bases). Germline values: CDR1 SGHRS, CDR2 YFSETQ. The V end was cut by 0 bases, the J end by 5 bases, with 18 bases between. The CDR3 spans 16 residues. CDR3 in amino acids: CASSLVGRNRDHEQYF. In DNA form, the CDR3 reads TGCGCCAGCAGCTTGGTCGGGAGGAACAGGGACCACGAGCAGTACTTC.

This clonotype was seen only a few times. The rearrangement uses TRBV9 and TRBJ2-1, with 7 nucleotides matching TRBD2. The CDR3 consists of 13 residues. V lost 4 bases and J lost 12; bases outside the gene matches: 10. CDR1 and CDR2 from the germline V gene are SGDLS and YYNGEE. The CDR3 DNA sequence: TGTGCCAGCAGCCAAGCCCCCGAGCGGGGGCAGTTCTTC. As protein: CASSQAPERGQFF.

A word on this clonotype: A read error may be the cause here, since a much bigger clone is one base away. The chain's CDR3 is CSVEQLQETQYF. The CDR3, as DNA: TGCAGCGTGGAACAGCTCCAAGAGACCCAGTACTTC. The chain carries TRBV29-1 and TRBJ2-5; no reliable D call. This CDR3 has 12 amino acids. CDR1 and CDR2 (germline): SQVTM, ANQGSEA. Trimming removed 6 bases from V and 1 base from J, with 9 bases in between. Using reference TRBV29-1 and TRBJ2-5 for the parts outside the CDR3, the full variable domain is SAVISQKPSRDICQRGTSLTIQCQVDSQVTMMFWYRQQPGQSLTLIATANQGSEATYESGFVIDKFPISRPNLTFSTLTVSNMSPEDSSIYLCSVEQLQETQYFGPGTRLLVL.

This clonotype has a handful of counts. V is TRBV18 and J is TRBJ2-3, with TRBD2 matching over 12 bases. Germline CDR1 is KGHSH and CDR2 is LQKENI. The V gene end was trimmed by 5 bases and the J gene end by 6 bases; junction bases not matched to a gene: 6. This CDR3 is 15 amino acids long. CDR3 in DNA: TGTGCCAGCTCATCGACTAGCGGGAGCTTGGATACGCAGTATTTT. It encodes CASSSTSGSLDTQYF.

This clonotype was counted only a few times. This sequence joins TRBV5-8 and TRBJ2-1; D not certain. The V and J ends lost 4 bases and 10 bases respectively, with 12 bases between them. Germline V lookup: CDR1 SGHTS, CDR2 YDEGEE. The CDR3 covers 12 residues. The CDR3 spells CASSQWAVEQFF. The CDR3 nucleotides are TGTGCCAGCAGCCAGTGGGCGGTGGAGCAGTTCTTC.

The chain combines TRBV10-2 with TRBJ2-3; 8 positions match TRBD2. There are 14 residues in the CDR3. V shed 8 bases and J 3 bases; nucleotides not matched to a gene: 7. CDR1 and CDR2 (germline): WSHSY, SAAADI. The CDR3 loop is CASRLAGSTDTQYF. The CDR3 region has the DNA TGCGCCAGCCGCCTAGCGGGCTCTACAGATACGCAGTATTTT.

This chain connects TRBV12-3 or TRBV12-4 to TRBJ2-3, with 9 bases that match TRBD2. There are 15 residues in the CDR3. Trimming cost V 5 bases and J 3 bases; bases outside gene matches: 6. The CDR3 DNA follows: TGTGCCAGCAGTCCCTTTAGCGGGAGAACAGATACGCAGTATTTT. It specifies CASSPFSGRTDTQYF.

This clonotype has just one count. The chain has TRBV20-1 and TRBJ1-2; tentatively, D is TRBD1 (6 bases). The CDR3 loop spans 17 amino acids. CDR1 DFQATT and CDR2 SNEGSKA come from the germline V gene (reference sequence). The ends were cut back, 0 bases at V and 5 bases at J, with 22 bases in the middle. CDR3 protein: CSARDLETEARGYGYTF. For the CDR3, the DNA is TGCAGTGCTAGAGATCTAGAGACAGAGGCTAGGGGGTATGGCTACACCTTC.